A single sample is the source of the 2 T cell receptor beta chains below, sequenced in a study of cytomegalovirus exposure and HLA in healthy donors. A multiplex PCR was run with 60 Vbeta primers and 13 Jbeta primers. The method was immunoSEQ multiplex PCR; TCRdb's version includes in-frame clones alone and lacks a portion of them. Of some 180,000 clones in the sample, about 80% are singletons; the top ten hold approximately 1.5%. The sequenced sample was PBMCs. The source of these receptors is a man aged 40-49 years in good health and CMV-seronegative.

The chain employs TRBV7-3 and TRBJ2-3; 8 bases align to TRBD2. The J segment lost 6 bases and the V segment lost 1 base, leaving 9 bases of the junction unmatched. This CDR3 is 16 amino acids long. Germline assignment: CDR1 SGHTA and CDR2 FQGTGA. The CDR3 is CASSLIKAGGTDTQYF. Here the CDR3 DNA reads TGTGCCAGCAGCTTAATAAAGGCGGGAGGAACGGATACGCAGTATTTT.

The V call is TRBV30, the J call TRBJ1-6; 8 nucleotides agree with TRBD1. Germline trimming cut 2 bases from V and 8 bases from J; bases unmatched to any gene: 11. CDR1 and CDR2 from the germline V gene are GTSNPN and SVGIG (reference sequence). This CDR3 contains 16 residues. The CDR3 nucleotides are TGTGCCTGGAGTCCCGGCAGGGGGCTTGTGTATTCACCCCTCCACTTT. Amino acids: CAWSPGRGLVYSPLHF.